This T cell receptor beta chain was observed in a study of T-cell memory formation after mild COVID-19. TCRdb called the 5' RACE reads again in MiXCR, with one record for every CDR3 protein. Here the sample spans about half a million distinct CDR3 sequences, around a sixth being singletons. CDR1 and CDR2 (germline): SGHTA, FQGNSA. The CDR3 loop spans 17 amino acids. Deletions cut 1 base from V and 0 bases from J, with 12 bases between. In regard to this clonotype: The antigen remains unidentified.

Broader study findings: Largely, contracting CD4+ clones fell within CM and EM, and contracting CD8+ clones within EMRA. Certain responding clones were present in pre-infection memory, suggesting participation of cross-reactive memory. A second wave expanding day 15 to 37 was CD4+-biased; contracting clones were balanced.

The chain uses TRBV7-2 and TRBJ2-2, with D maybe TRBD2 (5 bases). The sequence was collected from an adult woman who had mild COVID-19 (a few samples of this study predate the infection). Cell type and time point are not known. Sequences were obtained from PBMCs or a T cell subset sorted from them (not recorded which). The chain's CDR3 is CASSLDVRAANTGELFF. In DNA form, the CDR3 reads TGTGCCAGCAGCTTAGACGTGCGGGCTGCGAACACCGGGGAGCTGTTTTTT.